The clone carrying this TCR beta chain was seen a few times. Its antigen is unknown. Germline CDR1 and CDR2: SQVTM and ANQGSEA. The CDR3 is 14 residues long. V lost 6 bases to trimming and J lost 5 bases; unmatched junction nucleotides: 9. Unique molecular identifiers were present on the cDNA, and a universal primer site came from template switching. TCRdb re-derived calls from the 5' RACE reads in MiXCR, one entry per CDR3 protein. Of about 730,000 distinct CDR3 sequences detected, 21% appear once; the ten largest clones hold about 4.3%. The sample belongs to a study of identical twins. Findings and caveats of the study: Researchers caution that invariant MAIT and iNKT cells could partly confound zero-insertion analyses.

The sample also formed part of further work on T cells expressing NK-cell markers. That investigation notes: In several donors, dominant CD3+CD56+NKG2C+ clones formed about 1.0-7.5% of CD8+ cells.

This chain links TRBV29-1 with TRBJ2-1; 8 positions match TRBD2. This receptor was taken from a woman between 18 and 30 years old in good health. Sequenced material: PBMCs. In DNA, the CDR3 is TGCAGCGTGGGGGGAGCGGGGGTCGACAATGAGCAGTTCTTC. It is translated as CSVGGAGVDNEQFF.